This TCR beta chain was identified in a study of blood T cell repertoires in COVID-19. Overall study context: Acute and convalescent COVID-19 specimens originated in the United States, Italy and Spain. Sources were T cells, B-cell-depleted T cells, or PBMCs; the material itself was cDNA or gDNA.

In the authors' methods: Reference gene primer amplification yielded estimated nucleated cell counts. Libraries were prepared by immunoSEQ multiplex PCR; TCRdb keeps only in-frame clonotypes and omits some of them. The DNA was the basis for D and trimming; V, J and clone size are from that table. The sample shows approximately 120,000 clones, roughly 84% of them seen only once. This TCR was recovered from a woman of 80 years or more with active or convalescent COVID-19. Input material: peripheral blood.

CDR3 nucleotide sequence: TGTGCCAGCAGCGTAGCAGGGGGGCGCGGGACTGAAGCTTTCTTT. As protein: CASSVAGGRGTEAFF. V and J are TRBV9 and TRBJ1-1, with 7 bases identical to TRBD1. This CDR3 comprises 15 residues. With V trimmed by 0 bases and J by 5 bases, 7 bases remained unmatched. The germline V gene encodes CDR1 SGDLS and CDR2 YYNGEE.